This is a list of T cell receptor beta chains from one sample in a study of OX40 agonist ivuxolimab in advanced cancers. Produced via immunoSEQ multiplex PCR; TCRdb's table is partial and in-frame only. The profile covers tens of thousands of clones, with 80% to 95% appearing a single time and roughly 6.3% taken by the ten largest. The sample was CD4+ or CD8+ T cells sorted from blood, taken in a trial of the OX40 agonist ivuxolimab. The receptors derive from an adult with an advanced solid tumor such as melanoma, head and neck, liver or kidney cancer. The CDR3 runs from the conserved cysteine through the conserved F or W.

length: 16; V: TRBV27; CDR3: CASSSTTGGFSSPLHF
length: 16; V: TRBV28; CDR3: CASSLLGQGSRDTQYF
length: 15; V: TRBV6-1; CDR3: CASREYTGYNQPQHF
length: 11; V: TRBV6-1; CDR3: CASTQNTEAFF
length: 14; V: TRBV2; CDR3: CASTLTGGNQPQHF
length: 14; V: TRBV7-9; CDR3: CASSLVASTDTQYF
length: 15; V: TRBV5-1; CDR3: CASSPKEQGHSEAFF
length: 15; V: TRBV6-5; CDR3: CAISGTSGGSGAQYF
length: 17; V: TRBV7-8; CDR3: CASSLTGEEKMVDEQFF
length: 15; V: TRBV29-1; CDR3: CSVEDPRTVYNEQFF
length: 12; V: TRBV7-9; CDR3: CASSPTNSPLHF
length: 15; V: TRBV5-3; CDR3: CARREDRVYNSPLHF
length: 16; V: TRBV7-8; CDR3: CASSLEHSDRGLEQYF
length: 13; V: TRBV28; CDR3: CASSSVMNSPLHF
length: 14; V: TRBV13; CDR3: CASSSIQMNTEAFF
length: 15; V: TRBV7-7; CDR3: CASSLKGADYNEQFF
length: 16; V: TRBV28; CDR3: CASSLLQARYNSPLHF
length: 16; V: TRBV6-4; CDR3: CASSDSGRAQTDTQYF
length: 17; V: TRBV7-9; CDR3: CASRYSGGTGGDYGYTF
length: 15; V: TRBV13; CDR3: CASSPDRGRADTQYF
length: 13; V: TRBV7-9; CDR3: CASRREGSYGYTF
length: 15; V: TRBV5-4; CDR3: CASSFTGQGPGDQYF
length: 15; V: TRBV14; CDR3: CASSLTSGGLETQYF
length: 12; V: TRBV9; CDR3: CASSSLTGTQHF
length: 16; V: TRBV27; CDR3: CASSMPRGGYTGELFF
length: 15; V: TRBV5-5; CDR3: CASSPGTVTQETQYF
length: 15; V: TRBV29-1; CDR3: CSVEADRLIQETQYF
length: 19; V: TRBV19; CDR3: CASSLTDGRTGVSNQPQHF
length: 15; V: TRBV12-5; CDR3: CASAYERGAEETQYF
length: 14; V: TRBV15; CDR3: CATSRDGSNQPQHF
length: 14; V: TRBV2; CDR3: CASSERASNTEAFF
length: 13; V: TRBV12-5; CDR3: CASALTAQETQYF
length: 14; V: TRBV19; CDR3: CASSTRTGLAEAFF
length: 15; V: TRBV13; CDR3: CASSLGERATDTQYF
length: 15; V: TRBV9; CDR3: CASSVGASVSYEQYF
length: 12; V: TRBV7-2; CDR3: CASSLDWNEQFF
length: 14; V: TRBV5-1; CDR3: CASSPRGGLNEQFF
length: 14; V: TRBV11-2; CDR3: CASRETGGGDTQYF
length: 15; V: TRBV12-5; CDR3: CASGATGGRPYGYTF
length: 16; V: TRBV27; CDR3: CASSFGTGVILGGYTF
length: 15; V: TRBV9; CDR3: CASSTRLAGEHEQFF
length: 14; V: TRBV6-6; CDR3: CASSPTEMNTEAFF
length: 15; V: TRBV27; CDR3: CASSYDGGDFNEQFF
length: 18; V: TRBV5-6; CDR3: CASSGGQAFLANTGELFF
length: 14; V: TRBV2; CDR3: CASSGASKFYEQFF
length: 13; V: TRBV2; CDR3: CASNGVGTDTQYF
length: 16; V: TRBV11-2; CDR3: CASSLAYLAGGYEQYF
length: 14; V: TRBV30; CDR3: CAWNPGSRPNEQYF
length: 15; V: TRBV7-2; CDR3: CASSLSSGGNSPLHF
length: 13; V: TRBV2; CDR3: CASGGWMNTEAFF
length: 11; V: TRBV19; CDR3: CASHRGYEQFF
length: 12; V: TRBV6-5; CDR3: CASSTSTGELFF
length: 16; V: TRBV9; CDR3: CASSEVAGGHYNEQFF
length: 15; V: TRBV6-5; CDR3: CASSYDLGLGDGYTF
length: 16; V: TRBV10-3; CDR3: CAISESRVDPNYGYTF
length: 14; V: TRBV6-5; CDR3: CASTQSLRDTEAFF
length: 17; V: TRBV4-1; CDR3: CASSPWGGVEDNSPLHF